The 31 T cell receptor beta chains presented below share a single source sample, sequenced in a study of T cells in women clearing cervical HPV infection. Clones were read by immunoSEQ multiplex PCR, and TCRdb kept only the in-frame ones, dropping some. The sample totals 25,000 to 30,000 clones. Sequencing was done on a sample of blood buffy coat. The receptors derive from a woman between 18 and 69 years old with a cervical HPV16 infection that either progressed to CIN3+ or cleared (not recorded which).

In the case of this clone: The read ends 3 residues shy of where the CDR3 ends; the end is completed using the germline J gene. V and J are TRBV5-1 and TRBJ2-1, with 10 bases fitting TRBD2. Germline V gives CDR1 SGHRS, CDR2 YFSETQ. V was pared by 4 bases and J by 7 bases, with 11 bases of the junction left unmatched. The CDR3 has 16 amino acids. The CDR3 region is CASSPSGSYGGNEQFF. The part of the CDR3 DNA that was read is TGCGCCAGCAGCCCTAGCGGGAGTTACGGGGGAAATGAG.

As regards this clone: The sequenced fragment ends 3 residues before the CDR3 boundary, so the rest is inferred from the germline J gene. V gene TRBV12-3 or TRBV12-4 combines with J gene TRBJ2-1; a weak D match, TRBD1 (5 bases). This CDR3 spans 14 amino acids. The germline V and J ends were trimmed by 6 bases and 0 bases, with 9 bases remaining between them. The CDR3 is CASSTGSSYNEQFF. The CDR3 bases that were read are TGTGCCAGCAGCACAGGCAGCTCCTACAATGAG.

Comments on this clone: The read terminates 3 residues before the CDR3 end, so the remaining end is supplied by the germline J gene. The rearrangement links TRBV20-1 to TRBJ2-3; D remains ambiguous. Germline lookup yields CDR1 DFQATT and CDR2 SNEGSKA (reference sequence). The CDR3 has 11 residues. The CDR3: CSASQEETQYF. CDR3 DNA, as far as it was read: TGCAGTGCCAGTCAAGAAGAGACG.

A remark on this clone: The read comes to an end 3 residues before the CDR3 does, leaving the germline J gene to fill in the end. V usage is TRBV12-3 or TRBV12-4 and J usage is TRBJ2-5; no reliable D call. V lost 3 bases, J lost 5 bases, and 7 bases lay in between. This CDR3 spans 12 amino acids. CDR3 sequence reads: CASSFFGETQYF. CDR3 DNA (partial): TGTGCCAGCAGTTTCTTCGGGGAGACC.

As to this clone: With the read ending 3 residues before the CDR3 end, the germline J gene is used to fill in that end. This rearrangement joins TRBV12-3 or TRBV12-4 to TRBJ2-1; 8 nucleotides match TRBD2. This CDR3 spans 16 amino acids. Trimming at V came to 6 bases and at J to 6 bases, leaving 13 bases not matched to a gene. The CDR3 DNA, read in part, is TGTGCCAGCAGCGCCTATAGCGGGATTACGATCAATGAG. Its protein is CASSAYSGITINE. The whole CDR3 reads CASSAYSGITINEQFF.

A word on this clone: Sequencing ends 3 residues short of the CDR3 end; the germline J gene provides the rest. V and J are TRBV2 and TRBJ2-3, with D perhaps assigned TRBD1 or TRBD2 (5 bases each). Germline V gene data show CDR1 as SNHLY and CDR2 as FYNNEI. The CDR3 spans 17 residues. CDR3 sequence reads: CASSGFEGLFGQETQYF. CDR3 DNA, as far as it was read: TGTGCCAGCAGTGGTTTTGAGGGGTTATTTGGGCAAGAGACG. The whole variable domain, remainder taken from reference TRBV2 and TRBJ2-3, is EPEVTQTPSHQVTQMGQEVILRCVPISNHLYFYWYRQILGQKVEFLVSFYNNEISEKSEIFDDQFSVERPDGSNFTLKIRSTKLEDSAMYFCASSGFEGLFGQETQYFGPGTRLTVL.

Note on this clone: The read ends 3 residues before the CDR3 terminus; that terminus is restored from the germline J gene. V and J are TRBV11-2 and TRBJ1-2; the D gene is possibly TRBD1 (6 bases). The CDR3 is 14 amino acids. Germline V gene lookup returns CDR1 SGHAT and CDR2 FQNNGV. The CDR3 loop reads CASRGDNFGGGYTF. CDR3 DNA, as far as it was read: TGTGCCAGCAGGGGGGACAATTTCGGTGGAGGC.

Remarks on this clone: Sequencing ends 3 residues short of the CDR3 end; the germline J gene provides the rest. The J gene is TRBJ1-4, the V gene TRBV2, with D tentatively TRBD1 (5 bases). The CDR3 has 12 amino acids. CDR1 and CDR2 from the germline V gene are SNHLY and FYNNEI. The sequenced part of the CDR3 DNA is TGTGCCAGCAGTGGTGGCAGGGATAAA. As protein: CASSGGRDK. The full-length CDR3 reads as CASSGGRDKLFF.

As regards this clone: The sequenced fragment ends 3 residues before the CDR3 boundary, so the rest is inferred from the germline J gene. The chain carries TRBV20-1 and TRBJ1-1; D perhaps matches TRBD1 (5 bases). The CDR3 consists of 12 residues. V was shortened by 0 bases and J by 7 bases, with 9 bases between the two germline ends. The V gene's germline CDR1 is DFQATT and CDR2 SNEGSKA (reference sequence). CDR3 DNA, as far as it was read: TGCAGTGCTAGAGATTTGCAGGGTGAA. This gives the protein CSARDLQGE. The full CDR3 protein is CSARDLQGEAFF.

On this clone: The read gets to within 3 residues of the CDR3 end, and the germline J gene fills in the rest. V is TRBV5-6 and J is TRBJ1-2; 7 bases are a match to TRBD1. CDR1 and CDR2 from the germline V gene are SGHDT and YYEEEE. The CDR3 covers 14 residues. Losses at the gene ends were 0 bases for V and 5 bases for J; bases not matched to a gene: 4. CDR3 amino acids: CASSLAGQQYGYTF. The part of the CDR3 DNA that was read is TGTGCCAGCAGCTTGGCGGGACAGCAGTATGGC.

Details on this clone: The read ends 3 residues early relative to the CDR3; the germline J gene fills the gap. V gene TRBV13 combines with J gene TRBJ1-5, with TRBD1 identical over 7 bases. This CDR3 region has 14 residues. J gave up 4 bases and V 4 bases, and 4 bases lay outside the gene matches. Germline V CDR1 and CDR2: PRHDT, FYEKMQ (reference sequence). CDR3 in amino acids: CASSSGQFNQPQHF. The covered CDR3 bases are TGTGCCAGCAGCTCGGGACAGTTTAATCAGCCC.

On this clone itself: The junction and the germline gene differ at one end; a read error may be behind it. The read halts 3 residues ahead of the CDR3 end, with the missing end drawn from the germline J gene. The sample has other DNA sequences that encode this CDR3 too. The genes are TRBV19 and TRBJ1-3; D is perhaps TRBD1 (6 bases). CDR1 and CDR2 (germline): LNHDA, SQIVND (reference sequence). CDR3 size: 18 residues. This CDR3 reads CASSFPLGAAYSGNTIYF. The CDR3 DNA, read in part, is TGTGCCAGTAGTTTTCCGTTGGGGGCAGCGTACTCTGGAAACACA.

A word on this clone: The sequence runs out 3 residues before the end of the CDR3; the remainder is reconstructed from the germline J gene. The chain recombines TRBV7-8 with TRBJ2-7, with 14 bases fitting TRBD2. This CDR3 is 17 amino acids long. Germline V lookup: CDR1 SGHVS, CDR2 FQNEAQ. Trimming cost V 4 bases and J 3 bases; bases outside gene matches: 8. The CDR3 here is CASSSGTSGRGGYEQYF. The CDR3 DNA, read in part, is TGTGCCAGCAGCTCCGGGACTAGCGGGAGAGGGGGCTACGAG.

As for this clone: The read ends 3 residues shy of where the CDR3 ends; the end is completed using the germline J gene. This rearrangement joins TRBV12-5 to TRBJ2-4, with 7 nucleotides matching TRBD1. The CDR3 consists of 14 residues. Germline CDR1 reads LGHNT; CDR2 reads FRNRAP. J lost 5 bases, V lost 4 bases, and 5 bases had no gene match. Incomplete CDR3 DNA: TGTGCTAGTGGTTCTGGGACAGTGCAAAACATT. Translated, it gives CASGSGTVQNI. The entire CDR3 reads CASGSGTVQNIQYF. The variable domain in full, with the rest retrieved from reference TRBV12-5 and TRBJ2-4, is DARVTQTPRHKVTEMGQEVTMRCQPILGHNTVFWYRQTMMQGLELLAYFRNRAPLDDSGMPKDRFSAEMPDATLATLKIQPSEPRDSAVYFCASGSGTVQNIQYFGAGTRLSVL.

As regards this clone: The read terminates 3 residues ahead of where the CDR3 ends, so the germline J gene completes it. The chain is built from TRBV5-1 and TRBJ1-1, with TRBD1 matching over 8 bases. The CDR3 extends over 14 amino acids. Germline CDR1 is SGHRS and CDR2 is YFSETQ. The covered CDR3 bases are TGCGCCAGCAGCTTGGGGGACAGGTTGAATCGA. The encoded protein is CASSLGDRLNR. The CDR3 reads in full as CASSLGDRLNRAFF.

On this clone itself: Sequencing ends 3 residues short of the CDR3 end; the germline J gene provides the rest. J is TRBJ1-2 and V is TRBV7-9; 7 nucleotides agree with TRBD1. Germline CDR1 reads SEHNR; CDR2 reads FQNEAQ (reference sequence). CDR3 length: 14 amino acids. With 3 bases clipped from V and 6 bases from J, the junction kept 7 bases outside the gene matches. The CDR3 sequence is CASSFSTGNNGYTF. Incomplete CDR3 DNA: TGTGCCAGCAGCTTCTCGACAGGGAATAATGGC.

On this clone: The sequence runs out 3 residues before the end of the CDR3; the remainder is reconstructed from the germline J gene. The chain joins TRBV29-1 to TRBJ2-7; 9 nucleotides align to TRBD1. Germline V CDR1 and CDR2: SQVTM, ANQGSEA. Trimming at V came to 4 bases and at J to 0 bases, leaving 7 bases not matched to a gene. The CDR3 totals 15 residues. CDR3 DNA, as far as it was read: TGCAGCGTTGGGGGTGGGACAGGGCGCTCCTACGAG. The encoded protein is CSVGGGTGRSYE. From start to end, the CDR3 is CSVGGGTGRSYEQYF.

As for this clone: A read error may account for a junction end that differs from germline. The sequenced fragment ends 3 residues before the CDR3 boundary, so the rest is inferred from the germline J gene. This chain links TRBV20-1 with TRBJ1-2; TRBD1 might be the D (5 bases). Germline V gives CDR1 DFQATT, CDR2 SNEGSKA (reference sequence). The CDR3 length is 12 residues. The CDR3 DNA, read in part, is TGCAGTGCGGGAGGGGATCGGTATGTC. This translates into CSAGGDRYV. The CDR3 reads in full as CSAGGDRYVYTF.

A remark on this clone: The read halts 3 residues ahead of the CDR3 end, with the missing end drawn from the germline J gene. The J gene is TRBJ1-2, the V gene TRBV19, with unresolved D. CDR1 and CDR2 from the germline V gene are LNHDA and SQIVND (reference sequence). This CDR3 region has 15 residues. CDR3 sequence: CASSDGGGSIYDYTF. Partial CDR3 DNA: TGTGCCAGTAGTGATGGAGGCGGGAGTATCTACGAC.

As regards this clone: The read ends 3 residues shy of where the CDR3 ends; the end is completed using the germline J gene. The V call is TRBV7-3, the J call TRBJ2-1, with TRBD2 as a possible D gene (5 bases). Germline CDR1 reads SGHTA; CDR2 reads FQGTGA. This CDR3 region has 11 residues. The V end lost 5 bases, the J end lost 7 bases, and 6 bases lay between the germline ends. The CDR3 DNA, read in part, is TGTGCCAGCAGCGCGGGTAATGAG. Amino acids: CASSAGNE. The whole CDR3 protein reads CASSAGNEQFF.

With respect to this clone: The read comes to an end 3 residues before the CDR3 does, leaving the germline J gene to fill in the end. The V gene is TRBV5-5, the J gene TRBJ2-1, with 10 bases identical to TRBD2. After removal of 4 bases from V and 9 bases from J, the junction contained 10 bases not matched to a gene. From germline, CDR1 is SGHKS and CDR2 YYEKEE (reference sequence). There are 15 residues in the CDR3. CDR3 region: CASSPRTSGAGEQFF. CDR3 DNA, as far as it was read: TGTGCCAGCAGCCCACGGACTAGCGGAGCAGGTGAG.

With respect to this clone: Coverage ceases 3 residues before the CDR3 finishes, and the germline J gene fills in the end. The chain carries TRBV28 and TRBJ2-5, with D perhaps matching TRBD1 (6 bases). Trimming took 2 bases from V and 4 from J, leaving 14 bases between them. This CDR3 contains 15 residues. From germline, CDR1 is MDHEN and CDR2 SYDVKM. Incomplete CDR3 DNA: TGTGCCAGCAGTTTACAGGGGATTACCAGAGAGACC. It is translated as CASSLQGITRET. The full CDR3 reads CASSLQGITRETQYF.

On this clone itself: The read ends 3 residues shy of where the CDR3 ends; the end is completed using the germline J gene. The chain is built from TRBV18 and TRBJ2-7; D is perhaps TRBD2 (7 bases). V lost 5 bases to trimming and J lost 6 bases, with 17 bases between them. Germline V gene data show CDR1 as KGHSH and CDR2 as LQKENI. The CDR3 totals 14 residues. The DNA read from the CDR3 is TGTGCCAGCTCAGCTAGCGGCCGACAGGCCGAG. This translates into CASSASGRQAE. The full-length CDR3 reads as CASSASGRQAEQYF.

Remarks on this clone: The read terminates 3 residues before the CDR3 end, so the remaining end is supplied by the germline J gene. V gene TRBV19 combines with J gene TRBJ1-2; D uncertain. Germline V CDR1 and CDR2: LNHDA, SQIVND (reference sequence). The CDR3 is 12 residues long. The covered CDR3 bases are TGTGCCAGCTCGCCGCTCGCAGATACC. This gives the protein CASSPLADT. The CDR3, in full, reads CASSPLADTYTF.

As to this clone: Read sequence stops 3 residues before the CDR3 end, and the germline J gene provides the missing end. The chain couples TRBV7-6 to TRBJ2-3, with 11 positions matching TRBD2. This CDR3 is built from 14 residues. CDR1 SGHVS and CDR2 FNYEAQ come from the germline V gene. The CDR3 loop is CASTTLAGEETQYF. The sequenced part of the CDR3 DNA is TGTGCCAGCACCACACTAGCGGGAGAAGAGACG.

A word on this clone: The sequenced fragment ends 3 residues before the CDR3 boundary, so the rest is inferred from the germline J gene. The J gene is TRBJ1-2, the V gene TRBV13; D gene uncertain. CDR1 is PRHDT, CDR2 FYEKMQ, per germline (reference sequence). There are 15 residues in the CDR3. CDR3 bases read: TGTGCCAGCAGCTTCCGGACTAGTAGAACAGATACC. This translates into CASSFRTSRTDT. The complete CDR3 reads CASSFRTSRTDTYTF.

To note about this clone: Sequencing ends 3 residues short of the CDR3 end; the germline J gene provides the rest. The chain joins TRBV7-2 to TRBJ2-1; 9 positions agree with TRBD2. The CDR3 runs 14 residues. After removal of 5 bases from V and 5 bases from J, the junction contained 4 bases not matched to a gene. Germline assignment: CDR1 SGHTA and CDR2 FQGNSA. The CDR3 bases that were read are TGTGCCAGCAGCCTGGCGGGGGGGAACAATGAG. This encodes CASSLAGGNNE. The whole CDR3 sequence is CASSLAGGNNEQFF.

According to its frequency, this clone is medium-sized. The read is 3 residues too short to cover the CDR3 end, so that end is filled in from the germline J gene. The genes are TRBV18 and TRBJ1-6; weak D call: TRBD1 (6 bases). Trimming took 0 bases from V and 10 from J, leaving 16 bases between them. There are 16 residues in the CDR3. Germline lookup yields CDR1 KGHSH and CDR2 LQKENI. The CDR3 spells CASSPPGGAGGSPLHF. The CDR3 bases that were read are TGTGCCAGCTCACCACCTGGGGGGGCTGGGGGATCACCC.

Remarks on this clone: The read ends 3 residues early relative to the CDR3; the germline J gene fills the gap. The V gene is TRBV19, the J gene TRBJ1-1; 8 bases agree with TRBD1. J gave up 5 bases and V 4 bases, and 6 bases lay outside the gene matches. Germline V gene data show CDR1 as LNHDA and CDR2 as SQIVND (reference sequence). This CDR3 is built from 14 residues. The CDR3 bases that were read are TGTGCCAGTAGTAGTACAGGGGGGAGGACTGAA. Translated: CASSSTGGRTE. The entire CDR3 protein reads CASSSTGGRTEAFF.

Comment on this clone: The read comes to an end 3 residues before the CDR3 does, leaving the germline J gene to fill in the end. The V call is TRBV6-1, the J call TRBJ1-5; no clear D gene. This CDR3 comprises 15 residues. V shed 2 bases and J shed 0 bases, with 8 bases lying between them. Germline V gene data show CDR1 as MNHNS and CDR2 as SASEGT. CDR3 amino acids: CASSEPQHSNQPQHF. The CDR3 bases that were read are TGTGCCAGCAGTGAACCACAACATAGCAATCAGCCC.

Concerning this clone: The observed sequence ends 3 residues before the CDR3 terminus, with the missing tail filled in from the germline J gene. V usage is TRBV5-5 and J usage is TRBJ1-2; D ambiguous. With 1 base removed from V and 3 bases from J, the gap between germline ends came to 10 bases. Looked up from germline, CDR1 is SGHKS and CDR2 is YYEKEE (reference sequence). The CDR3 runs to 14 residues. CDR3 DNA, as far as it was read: TGTGCCAGCAGCTTGCTGTCTTATGACTATGGC. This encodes CASSLLSYDYG. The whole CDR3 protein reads CASSLLSYDYGYTF.